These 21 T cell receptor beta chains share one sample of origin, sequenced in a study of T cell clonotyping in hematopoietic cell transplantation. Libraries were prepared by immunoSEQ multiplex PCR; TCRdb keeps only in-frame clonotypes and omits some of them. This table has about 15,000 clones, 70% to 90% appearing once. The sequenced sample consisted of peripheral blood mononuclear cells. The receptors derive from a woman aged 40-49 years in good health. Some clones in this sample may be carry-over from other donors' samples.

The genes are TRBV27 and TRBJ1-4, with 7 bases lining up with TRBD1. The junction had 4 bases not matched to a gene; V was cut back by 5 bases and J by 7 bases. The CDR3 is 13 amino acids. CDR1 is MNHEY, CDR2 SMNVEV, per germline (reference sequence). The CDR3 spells CASSRGLGEKLFF. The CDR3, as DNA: TGTGCCAGCAGTAGGGGGCTGGGTGAAAAACTGTTTTTT.

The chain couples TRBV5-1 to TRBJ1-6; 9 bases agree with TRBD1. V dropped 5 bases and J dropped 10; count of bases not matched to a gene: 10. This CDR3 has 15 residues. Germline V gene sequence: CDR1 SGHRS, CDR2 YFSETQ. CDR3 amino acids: CASRITTGGSSPLHF. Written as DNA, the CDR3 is TGCGCCAGCAGAATAACGACAGGGGGTTCGTCACCCCTCCACTTT.

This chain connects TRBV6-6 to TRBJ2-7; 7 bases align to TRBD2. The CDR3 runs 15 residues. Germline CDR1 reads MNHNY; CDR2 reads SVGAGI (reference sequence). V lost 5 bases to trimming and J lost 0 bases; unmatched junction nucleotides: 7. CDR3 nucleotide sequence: TGTGCCAGCAGTATCTCAGCGGGGAGCTCCTACGAGCAGTACTTC. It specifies CASSISAGSSYEQYF.

CDR3 residues: CSVEERPGGVNEQFF. DNA for the CDR3: TGCAGCGTTGAGGAGCGGCCAGGGGGCGTGAATGAGCAGTTCTTC. The chain joins TRBV29-1 to TRBJ2-1, with 8 bases matching TRBD1. This CDR3 region has 15 residues. Trimming at V came to 3 bases and at J to 7 bases, leaving 11 bases not matched to a gene. CDR1 is SQVTM and CDR2 is ANQGSEA in the germline V gene.

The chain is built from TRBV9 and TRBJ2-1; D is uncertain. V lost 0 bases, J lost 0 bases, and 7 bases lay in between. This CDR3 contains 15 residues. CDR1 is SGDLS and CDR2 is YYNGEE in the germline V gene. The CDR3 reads CASSVGSDSYNEQFF. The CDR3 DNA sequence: TGTGCCAGCAGCGTAGGCAGCGACTCCTACAATGAGCAGTTCTTC. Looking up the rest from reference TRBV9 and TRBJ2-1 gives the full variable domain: DSGVTQTPKHLITATGQRVTLRCSPRSGDLSVYWYQQSLDQGLQFLIQYYNGEERAKGNILERFSAQQFPDLHSELNLSSLELGDSALYFCASSVGSDSYNEQFFGPGTRLTVL.

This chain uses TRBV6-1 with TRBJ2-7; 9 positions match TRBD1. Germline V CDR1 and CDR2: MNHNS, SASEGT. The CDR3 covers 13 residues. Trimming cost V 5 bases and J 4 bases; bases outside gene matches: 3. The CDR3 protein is CASSQTGGYEQYF. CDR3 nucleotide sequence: TGTGCCAGCAGTCAGACAGGGGGGTACGAGCAGTACTTC.

The CDR3 DNA reads TGTGCCAGCAGCTTAGTTTTATTGGTGACTAGCGGGAGAAAGATGGCCGGGGAGCTGTTTTTT. Encoded protein: CASSLVLLVTSGRKMAGELFF. The rearrangement uses TRBV7-6 and TRBJ2-2, with 12 nucleotides matching TRBD2. The CDR3 sequence is 21 residues long. Germline trimming cut 1 base from V and 6 bases from J; bases unmatched to any gene: 18. CDR1 SGHVS and CDR2 FNYEAQ come from the germline V gene.

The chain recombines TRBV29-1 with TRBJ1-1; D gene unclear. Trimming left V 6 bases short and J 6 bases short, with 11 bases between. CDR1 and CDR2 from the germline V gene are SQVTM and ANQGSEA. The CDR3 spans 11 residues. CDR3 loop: CSVKWSAEAFF. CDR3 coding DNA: TGCAGCGTCAAGTGGTCCGCTGAAGCTTTCTTT. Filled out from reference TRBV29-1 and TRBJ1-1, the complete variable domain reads SAVISQKPSRDICQRGTSLTIQCQVDSQVTMMFWYRQQPGQSLTLIATANQGSEATYESGFVIDKFPISRPNLTFSTLTVSNMSPEDSSIYLCSVKWSAEAFFGQGTRLTVV.

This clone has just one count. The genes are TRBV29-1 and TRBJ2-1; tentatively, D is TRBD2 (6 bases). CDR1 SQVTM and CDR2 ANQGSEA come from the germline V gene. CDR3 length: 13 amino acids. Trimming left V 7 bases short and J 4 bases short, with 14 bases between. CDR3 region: CSAGGDSYNEQFF. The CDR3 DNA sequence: TGCAGCGCCGGCGGGGACTCTTACAATGAGCAGTTCTTC.

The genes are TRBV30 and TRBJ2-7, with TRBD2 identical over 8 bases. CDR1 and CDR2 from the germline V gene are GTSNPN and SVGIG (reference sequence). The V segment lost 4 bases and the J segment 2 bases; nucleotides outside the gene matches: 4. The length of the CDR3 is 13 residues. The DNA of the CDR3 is TGTGCCTGGACCTTAGCGGGGACCTACGAGCAGTACTTC. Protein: CAWTLAGTYEQYF.

The CDR3 DNA is TGTGCCAGCAGCCCAAATACAGATACGCAGTATTTT. It is translated as CASSPNTDTQYF. The genes are TRBV5-6 and TRBJ2-3; D remains unclear. V was shortened by 4 bases and J by 3 bases, with 6 bases between the two germline ends. CDR1 is SGHDT, CDR2 YYEEEE, per germline. This CDR3 is 12 amino acids long.

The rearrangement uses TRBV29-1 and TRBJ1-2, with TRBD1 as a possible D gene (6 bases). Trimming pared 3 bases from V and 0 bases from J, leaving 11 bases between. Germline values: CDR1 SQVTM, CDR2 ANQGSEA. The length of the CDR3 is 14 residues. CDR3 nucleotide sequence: TGCAGCGTTGAGGGGACACAAGCTAACTATGGCTACACCTTC. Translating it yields CSVEGTQANYGYTF.

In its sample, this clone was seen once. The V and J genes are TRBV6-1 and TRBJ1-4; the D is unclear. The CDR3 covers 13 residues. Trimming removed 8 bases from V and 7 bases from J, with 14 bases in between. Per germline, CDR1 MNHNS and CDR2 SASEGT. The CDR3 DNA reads TGTGCCAGCGGTGGACGGAATGGTGAAAAACTGTTTTTT. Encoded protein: CASGGRNGEKLFF.

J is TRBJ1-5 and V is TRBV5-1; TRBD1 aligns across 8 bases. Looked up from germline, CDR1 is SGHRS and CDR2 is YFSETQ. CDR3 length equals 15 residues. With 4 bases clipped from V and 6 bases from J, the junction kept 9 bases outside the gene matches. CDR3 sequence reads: CASSPGTGRGQPQHF. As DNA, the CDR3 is TGCGCCAGCAGCCCCGGGACAGGTCGGGGTCAGCCCCAGCATTTT.

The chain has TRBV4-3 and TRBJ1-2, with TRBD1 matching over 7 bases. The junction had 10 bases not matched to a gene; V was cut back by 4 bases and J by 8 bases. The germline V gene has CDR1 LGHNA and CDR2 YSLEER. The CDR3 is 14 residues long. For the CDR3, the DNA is TGCGCCAGCAGCCCCTACGACAGGGCCGAGGGCTACACCTTC. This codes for CASSPYDRAEGYTF.

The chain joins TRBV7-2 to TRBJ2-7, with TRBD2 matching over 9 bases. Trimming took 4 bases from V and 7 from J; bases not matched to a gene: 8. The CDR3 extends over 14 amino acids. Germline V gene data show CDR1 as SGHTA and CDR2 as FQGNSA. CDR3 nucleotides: TGTGCCAGCAGCTATGAAGCGGGGGGAGGGGAGCAGTACTTC. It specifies CASSYEAGGGEQYF.

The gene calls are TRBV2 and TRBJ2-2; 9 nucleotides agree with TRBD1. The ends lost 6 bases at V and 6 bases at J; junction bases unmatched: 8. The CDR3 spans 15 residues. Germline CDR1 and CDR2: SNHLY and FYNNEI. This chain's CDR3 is CASRPSTGGAGELFF. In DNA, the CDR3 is TGTGCCAGCAGGCCTTCGACAGGGGGGGCCGGGGAGCTGTTTTTT.

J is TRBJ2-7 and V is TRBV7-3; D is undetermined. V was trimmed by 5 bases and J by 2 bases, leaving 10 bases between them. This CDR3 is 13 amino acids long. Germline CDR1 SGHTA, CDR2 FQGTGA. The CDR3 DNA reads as TGTGCCAGCAGCATGGGCCCAACCTACGAGCAGTACTTC. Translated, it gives CASSMGPTYEQYF.

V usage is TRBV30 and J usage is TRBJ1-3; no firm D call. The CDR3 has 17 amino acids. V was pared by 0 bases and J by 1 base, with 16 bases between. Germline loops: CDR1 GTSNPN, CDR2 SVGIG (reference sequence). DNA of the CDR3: TGTGCCTGGAGTGTACTAGGCAGCCTCACTTCTGGAAACACCATATATTTT. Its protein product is CAWSVLGSLTSGNTIYF.

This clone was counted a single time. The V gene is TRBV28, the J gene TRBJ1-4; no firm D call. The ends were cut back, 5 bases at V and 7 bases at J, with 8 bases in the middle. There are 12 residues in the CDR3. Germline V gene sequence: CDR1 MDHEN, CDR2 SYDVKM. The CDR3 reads CASSTRGEKLFF. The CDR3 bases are TGTGCCAGCAGTACTCGTGGTGAAAAACTGTTTTTT. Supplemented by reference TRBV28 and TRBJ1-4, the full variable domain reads DVKVTQSSRYLVKRTGEKVFLECVQDMDHENMFWYRQDPGLGLRLIYFSYDVKMKEKGDIPEGYSVSREKKERFSLILESASTNQTSMYLCASSTRGEKLFFGSGTQLSVL.

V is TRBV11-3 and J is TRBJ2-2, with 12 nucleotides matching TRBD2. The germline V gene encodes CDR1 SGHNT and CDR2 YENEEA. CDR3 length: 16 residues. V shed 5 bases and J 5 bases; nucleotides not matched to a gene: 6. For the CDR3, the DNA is TGTGCCAGCAGCCCCGGGCTAGCGGGAGGGACCGGGGAGCTGTTTTTT. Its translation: CASSPGLAGGTGELFF.